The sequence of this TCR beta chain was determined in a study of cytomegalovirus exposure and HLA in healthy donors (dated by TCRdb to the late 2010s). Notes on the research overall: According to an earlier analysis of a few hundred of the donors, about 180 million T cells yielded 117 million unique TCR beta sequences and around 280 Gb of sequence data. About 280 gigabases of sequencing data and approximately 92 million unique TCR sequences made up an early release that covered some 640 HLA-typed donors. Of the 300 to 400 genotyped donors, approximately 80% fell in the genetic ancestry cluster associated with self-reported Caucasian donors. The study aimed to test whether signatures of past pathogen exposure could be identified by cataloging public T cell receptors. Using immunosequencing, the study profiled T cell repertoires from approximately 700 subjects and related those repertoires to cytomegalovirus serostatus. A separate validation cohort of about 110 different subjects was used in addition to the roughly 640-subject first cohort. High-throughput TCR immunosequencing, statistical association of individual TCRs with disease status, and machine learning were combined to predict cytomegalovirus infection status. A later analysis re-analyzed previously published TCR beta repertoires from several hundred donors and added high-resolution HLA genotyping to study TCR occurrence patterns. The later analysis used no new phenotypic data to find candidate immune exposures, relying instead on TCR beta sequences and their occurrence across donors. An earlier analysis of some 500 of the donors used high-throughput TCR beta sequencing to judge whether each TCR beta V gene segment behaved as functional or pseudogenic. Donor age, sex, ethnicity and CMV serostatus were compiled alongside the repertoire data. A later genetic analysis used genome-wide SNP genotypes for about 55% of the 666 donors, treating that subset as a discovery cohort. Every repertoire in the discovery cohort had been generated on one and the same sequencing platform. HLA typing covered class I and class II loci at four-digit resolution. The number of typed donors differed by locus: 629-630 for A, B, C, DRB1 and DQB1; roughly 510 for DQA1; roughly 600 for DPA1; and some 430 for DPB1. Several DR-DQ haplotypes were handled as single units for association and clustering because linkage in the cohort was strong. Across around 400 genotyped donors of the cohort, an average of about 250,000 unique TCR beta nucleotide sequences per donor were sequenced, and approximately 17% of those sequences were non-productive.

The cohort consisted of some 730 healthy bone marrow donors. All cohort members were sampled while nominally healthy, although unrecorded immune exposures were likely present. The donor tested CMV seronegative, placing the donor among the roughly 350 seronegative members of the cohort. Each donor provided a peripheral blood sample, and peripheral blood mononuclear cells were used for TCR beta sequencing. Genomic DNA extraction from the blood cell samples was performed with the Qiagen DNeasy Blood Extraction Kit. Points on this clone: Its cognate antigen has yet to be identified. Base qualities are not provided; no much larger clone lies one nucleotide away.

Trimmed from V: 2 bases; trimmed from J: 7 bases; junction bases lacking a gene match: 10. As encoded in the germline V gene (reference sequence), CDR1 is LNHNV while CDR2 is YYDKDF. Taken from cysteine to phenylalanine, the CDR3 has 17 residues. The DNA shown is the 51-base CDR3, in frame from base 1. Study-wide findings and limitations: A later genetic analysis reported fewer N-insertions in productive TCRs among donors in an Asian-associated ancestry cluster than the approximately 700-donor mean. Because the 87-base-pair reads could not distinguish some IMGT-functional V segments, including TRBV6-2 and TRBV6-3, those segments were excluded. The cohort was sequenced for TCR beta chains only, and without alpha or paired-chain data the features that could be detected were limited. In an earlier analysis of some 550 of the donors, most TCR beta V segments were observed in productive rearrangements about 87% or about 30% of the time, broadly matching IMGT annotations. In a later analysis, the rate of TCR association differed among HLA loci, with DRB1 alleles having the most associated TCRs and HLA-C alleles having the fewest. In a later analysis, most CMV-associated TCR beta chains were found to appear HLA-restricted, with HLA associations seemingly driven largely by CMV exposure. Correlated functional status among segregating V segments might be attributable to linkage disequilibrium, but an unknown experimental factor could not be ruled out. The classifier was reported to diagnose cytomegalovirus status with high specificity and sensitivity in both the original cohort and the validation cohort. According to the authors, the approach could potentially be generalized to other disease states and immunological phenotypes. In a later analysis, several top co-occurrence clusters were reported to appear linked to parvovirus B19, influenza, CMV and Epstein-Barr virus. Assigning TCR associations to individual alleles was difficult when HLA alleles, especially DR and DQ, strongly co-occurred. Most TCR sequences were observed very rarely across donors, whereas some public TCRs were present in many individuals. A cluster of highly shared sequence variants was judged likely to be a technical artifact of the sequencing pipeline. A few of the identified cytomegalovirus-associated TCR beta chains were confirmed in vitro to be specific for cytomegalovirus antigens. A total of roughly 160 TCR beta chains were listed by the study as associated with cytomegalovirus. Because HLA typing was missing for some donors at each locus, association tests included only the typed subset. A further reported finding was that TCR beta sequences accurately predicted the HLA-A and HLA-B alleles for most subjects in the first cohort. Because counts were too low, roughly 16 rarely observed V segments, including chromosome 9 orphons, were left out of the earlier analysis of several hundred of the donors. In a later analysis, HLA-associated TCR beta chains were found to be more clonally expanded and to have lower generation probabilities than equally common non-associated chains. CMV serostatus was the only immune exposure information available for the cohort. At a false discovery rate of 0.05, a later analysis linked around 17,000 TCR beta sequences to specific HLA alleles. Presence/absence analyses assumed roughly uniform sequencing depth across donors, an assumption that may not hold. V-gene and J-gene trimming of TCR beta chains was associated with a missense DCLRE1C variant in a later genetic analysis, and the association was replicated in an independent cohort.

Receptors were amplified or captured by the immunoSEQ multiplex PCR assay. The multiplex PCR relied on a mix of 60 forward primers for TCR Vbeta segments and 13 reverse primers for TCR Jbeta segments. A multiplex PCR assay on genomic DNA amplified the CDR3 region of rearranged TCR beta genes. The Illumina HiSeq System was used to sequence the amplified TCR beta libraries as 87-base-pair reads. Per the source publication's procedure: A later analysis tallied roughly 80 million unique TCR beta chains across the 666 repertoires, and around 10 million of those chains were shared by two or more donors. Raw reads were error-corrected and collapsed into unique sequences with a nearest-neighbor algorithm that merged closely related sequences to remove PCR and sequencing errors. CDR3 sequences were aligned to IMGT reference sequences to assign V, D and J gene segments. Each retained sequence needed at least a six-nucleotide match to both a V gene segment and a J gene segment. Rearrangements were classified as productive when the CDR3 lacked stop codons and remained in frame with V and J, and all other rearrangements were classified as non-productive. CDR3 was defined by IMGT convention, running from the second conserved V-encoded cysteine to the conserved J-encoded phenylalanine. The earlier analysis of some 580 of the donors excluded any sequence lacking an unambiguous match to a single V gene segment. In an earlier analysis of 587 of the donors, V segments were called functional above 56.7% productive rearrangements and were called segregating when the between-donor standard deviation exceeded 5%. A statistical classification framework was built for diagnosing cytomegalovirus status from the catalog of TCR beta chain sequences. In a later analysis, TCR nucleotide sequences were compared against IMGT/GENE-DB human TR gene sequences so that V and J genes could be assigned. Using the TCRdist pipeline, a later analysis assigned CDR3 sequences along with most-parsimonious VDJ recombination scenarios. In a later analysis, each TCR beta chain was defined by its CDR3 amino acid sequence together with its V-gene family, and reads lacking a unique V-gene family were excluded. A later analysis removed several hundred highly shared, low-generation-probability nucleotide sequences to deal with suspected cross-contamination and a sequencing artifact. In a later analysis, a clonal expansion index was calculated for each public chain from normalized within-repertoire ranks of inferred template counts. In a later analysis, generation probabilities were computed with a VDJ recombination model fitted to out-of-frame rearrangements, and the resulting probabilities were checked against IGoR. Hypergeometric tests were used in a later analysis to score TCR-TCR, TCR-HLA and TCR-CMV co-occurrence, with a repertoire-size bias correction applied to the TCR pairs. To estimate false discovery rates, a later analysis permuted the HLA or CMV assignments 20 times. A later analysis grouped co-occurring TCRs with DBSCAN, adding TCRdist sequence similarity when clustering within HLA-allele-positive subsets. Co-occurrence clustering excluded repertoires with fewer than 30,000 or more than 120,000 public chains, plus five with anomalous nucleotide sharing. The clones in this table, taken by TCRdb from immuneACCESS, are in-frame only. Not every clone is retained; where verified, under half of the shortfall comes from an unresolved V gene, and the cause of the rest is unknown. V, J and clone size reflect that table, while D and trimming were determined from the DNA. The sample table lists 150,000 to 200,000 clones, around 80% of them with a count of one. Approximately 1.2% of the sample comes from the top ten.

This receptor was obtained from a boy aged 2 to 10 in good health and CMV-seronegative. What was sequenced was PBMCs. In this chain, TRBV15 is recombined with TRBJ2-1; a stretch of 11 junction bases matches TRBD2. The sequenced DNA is TGTGCCACCAGCAGATCTAGCGGGAGGTCGAATATAAATGAGCAGTTCTTC. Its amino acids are CATSRSSGRSNINEQFF.